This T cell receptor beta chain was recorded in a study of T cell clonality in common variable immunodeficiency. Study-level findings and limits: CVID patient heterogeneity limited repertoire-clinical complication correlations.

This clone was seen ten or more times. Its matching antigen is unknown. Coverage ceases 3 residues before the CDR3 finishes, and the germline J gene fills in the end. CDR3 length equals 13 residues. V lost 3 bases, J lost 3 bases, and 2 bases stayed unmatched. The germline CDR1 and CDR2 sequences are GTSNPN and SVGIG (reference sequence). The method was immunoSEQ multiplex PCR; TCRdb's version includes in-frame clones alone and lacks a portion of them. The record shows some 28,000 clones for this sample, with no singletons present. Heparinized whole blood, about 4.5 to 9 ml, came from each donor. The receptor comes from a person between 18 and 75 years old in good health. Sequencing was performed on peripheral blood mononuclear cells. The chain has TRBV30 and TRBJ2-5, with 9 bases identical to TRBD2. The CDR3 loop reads CAWRRGGKETQYF. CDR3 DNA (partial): TGTGCCTGGAGGCGGGGGGGGAAAGAGACC. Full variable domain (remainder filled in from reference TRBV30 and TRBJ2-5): SQTIHQWPATLVQPVGSPLSLECTVEGTSNPNLYWYRQAAGRGLQLLFYSVGIGQISSEVPQNLSASRPQDRQFILSSKKLLLSDSGFYLCAWRRGGKETQYFGPGTRLLVL.